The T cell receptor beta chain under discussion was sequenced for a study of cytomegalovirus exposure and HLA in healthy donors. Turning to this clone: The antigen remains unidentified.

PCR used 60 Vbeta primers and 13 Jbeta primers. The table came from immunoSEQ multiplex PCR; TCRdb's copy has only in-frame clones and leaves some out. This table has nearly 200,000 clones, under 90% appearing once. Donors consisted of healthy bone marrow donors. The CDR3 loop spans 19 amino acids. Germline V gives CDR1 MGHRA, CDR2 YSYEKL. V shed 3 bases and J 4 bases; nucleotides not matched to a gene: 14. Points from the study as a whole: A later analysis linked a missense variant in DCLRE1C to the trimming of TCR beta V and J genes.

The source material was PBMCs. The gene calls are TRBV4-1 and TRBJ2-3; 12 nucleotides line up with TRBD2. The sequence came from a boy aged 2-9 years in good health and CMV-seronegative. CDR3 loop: CASSHPLASGGGSADTQYF. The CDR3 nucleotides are TGCGCCAGCAGCCACCCCCTGGCTAGCGGGGGGGGATCCGCAGATACGCAGTATTTT.